This T cell receptor beta chain is from a study of cytomegalovirus exposure and HLA in healthy donors. Overall study results and limits: Within an earlier analysis, most TCR beta V segments proved productive either about 90% or about 30% of the time.

The primer mix had 60 Vbeta and 13 Jbeta primers. Assay: immunoSEQ multiplex PCR; the TCRdb copy retains only in-frame clones and omits some. Among some 220,000 clones listed, around nine tenths were seen once. For this clone: What it binds is unknown.

The CDR3 sequence is 18 residues long. Germline V gene sequence: CDR1 SGHRS, CDR2 YFSETQ. V shed 2 bases and J shed 0 bases, with 18 bases lying between them. The source is a woman younger than 35 in good health and CMV-seronegative. Input material: PBMCs. The chain combines TRBV5-1 with TRBJ1-3, with no clear D. CDR3 protein: CASSFLGETTSSGNTIYF. CDR3 sequence (DNA): TGCGCCAGCAGCTTTTTGGGAGAGACCACGAGCTCTGGAAACACCATATATTTT.